The 5 T cell receptor beta chains given below trace back to one sample, sequenced in a study of cytomegalovirus exposure and HLA in healthy donors. PCR was performed using 60 Vbeta and 13 Jbeta primers. Data came from immunoSEQ multiplex PCR; TCRdb stores just in-frame clones and leaves some out. The sample lists roughly 130,000 clones, 82% seen once, with about 2.5% in the top ten. The specimen was PBMCs. These receptors came from a boy aged 2 to 10 in good health and CMV-seronegative.

The gene calls are TRBV18 and TRBJ2-7; 8 bases align to TRBD1. The trim removed 6 bases at V and 7 bases at J, leaving 8 bases unmatched. CDR3 length: 13 residues. From germline, CDR1 is KGHSH and CDR2 LQKENI. CDR3: CASSQSRQGEQYV. In DNA form, the CDR3 reads TGTGCCAGCTCGCAGTCCAGACAGGGGGAGCAGTACGTC.

This clone was observed a single time. Its ends do not fully match the called genes, so a read error is possible. The V call is TRBV7-9, the J call TRBJ2-5; the match to TRBD1 covers 9 bases. This CDR3 comprises 15 residues. Germline CDR1 and CDR2: SEHNR and FQNEAQ (reference sequence). The CDR3 protein is CSSSYGTGIQETQYF. Here the CDR3 DNA reads TGTTCCAGCAGCTACGGGACAGGGATCCAAGAGACCCAGTACTTC. Full variable domain (rest looked up from reference TRBV7-9 and TRBJ2-5): DTGVSQNPRHKITKRGQNVTFRCDPISEHNRLYWYRQTLGQGPEFLTYFQNEAQLEKSRLLSDRFSAERPKGSFSTLEIQRTEQGDSAMYLCSSSYGTGIQETQYFGPGTRLLVL.

The chain carries TRBV9 and TRBJ1-1, with D unresolved. CDR3 length: 15 residues. The V end was cut by 0 bases, the J end by 3 bases, with 12 bases between. Germline CDR1 reads SGDLS; CDR2 reads YYNGEE. DNA for the CDR3: TGTGCCAGCAGCGTAGCTAGCTCCCGGGACACTGAAGCTTTCTTT. It translates to CASSVASSRDTEAFF.

The chain uses TRBV12-5 and TRBJ2-1; 7 nucleotides match TRBD2. CDR1 is LGHNT and CDR2 is FRNRAP in the germline V gene. V shed 0 bases and J 0 bases; nucleotides not matched to a gene: 2. CDR3 size: 16 residues. As DNA, the CDR3 is TGTGCTAGTGGTTTGGTAGCGGGGAGCTCCTACAATGAGCAGTTCTTC. It yields the protein CASGLVAGSSYNEQFF.

The chain combines TRBV6-4 with TRBJ2-2, with a tentative D call TRBD2 (5 bases). Germline V lookup: CDR1 MRHNA, CDR2 SNTAGT. CDR3 length: 15 amino acids. The V and J ends lost 0 bases and 7 bases respectively, with 12 bases between them. CDR3 in DNA: TGTGCCAGCAGTGACTCCCTAAACGGGGTCGGGGAGCTGTTTTTT. The encoded protein is CASSDSLNGVGELFF.